The clone carrying this T cell receptor (beta chain) was counted at least ten times. As yet, its antigen is unknown. The CDR3 has 15 residues. Germline loops: CDR1 SGHRS, CDR2 YFSETQ. The ends were cut back, 4 bases at V and 2 bases at J, with 15 bases in the middle. The second PCR ran about 6 to 11 cycles with a sample-barcoded 5' primer and J-beta primers. TCRdb reanalysed the 5' RACE reads using MiXCR and keeps one entry per CDR3 protein. In the table there are some 700,000 distinct CDR3 sequences, 40% to 45% of which are singletons. Donors each provided ten milliliters of peripheral blood. Every sample had a minimum of 6 million PBMCs isolated. The data are from a study of blood T cells in healthy people across ages. Whole-study findings and limits: The lack of PBMC sorting stopped any conclusive naive versus antigen-experienced comparison. Researchers deemed the diversity estimates from one million T cells underestimates.

This clonotype was sampled from a woman aged 55-70 years in good health. The sequencing input was blood. This sequence joins TRBV5-1 and TRBJ1-2; D is uncertain. CDR3 coding DNA: TGCGCCAGCAGCCCCCAAGGAAAGAGGAACTATGGCTACACCTTC. It is translated as CASSPQGKRNYGYTF.